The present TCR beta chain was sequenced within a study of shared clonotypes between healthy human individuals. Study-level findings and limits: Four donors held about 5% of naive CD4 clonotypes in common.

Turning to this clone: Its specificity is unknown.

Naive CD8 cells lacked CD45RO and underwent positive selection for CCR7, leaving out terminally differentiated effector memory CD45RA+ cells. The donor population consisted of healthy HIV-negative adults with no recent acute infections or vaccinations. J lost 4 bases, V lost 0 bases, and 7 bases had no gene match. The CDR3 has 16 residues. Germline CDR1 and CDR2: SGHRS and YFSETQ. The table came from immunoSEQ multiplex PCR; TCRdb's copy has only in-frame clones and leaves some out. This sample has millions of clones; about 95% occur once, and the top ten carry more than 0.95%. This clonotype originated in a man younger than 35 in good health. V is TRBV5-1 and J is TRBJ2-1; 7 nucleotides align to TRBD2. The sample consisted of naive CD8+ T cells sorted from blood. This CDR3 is CASSLGGGSLYNEQFF. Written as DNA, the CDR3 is TGCGCCAGCAGCTTGGGTGGCGGGAGTCTGTACAATGAGCAGTTCTTC.